This record looks at one T cell receptor (beta chain) sequence and its context. The antigen remains undetermined. Method: immunoSEQ multiplex PCR; TCRdb's copy keeps in-frame clones and lacks some. The sample has 100,000 to 150,000 clones, approximately 85% seen once. The sample belongs to a study of T cell responses to AZD1222 COVID-19 vaccine. General study points: Just 5 or 6 AZD1222 recipients tested seropositive at baseline. White British donors predominated, females outnumbered males, and clonal diversity was possibly underestimated. All repertoire sampling was performed exclusively after the peak T cell response.

V was cut by 4 bases and J by 3 bases, with 9 bases left in between. The CDR3 length is 13 residues. Germline-derived CDR1 and CDR2 are MNHEY and SVGEGT. This chain links TRBV6-2 or TRBV6-3 with TRBJ1-1, with D hard to call. The sequenced sample was peripheral blood, obtained on day 0 of AZD1222 vaccination. The clonotype originates from an adult in good health. The CDR3 here is CASSWVRDTEAFF. The DNA for the CDR3 is TGTGCCAGCAGTTGGGTTAGGGACACTGAAGCTTTCTTT.